This T cell receptor beta chain was sequenced in a study of blood T cell repertoires in COVID-19. Study information: Donors in the United States, Italy and Spain gave samples during acute or convalescent COVID-19. PBMCs, B-cell-depleted T cells, or T cells were the source of the cDNA or gDNA that made up the material.

Study processing details: Amplified reference gene primers provided the basis for estimating nucleated cell counts. Some clones are missing from TCRdb's copy, which holds only in-frame ones; the method was immunoSEQ multiplex PCR. Clone size and the V and J calls come from that table; the DNA yielded D and trimming. The data show hundreds of thousands of clones, roughly 80% seen once. Germline loops: CDR1 DFQATT, CDR2 SNEGSKA (reference sequence). The CDR3 covers 15 residues. The ends lost 3 bases at V and 5 bases at J; junction bases unmatched: 8. A COVID-19 case had been met by exposed participants during the 2 weeks before study entry.

The source of this sequence is a man aged 40-55 years who had been exposed to COVID-19. The V and J genes are TRBV20-1 and TRBJ2-7; TRBD2 agrees at 12 bases. Sequenced: PBMCs or T cells enriched from blood (not recorded which). The CDR3 is CSASVATSGSNEQYF. DNA of the CDR3: TGCAGTGCTAGTGTCGCGACTAGCGGGAGTAACGAGCAGTACTTC.